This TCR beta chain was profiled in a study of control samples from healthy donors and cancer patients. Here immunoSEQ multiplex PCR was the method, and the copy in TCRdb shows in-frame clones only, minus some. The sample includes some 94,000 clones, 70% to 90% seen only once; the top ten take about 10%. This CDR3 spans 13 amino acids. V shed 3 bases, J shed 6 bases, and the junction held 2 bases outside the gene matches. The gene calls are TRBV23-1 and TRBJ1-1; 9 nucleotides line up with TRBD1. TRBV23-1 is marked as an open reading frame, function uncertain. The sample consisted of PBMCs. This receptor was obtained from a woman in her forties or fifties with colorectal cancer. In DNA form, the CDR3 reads TGCGCCAGCAGTCAGCGACAGGGGGCTGAAGCTTTCTTT. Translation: CASSQRQGAEAFF.